This paragraph reports one TCR beta chain. V was trimmed by 5 bases and J by 2 bases, leaving 10 bases between them. The germline V gene encodes CDR1 LNHDA and CDR2 SQIVND (reference sequence). The CDR3 totals 13 residues. Data came from immunoSEQ multiplex PCR; TCRdb stores just in-frame clones and leaves some out. This sample has hundreds of thousands of clones; roughly nine tenths occur once, and the top ten carry almost 2%. The data are from a study of blood T cell repertoires in COVID-19. At the level of the study: Sample material is recorded as cDNA or gDNA derived from T cells, B-cell-depleted T cells, or PBMCs.

The participants were between roughly 18 and 89 years old and came from some 25 US areas. V is TRBV19 and J is TRBJ2-7; D possibly corresponds to TRBD2 (5 bases). The sequence derives from a woman between 18 and 29 years old with acute COVID-19. The sequencing input was PBMCs or T cells enriched from blood (not recorded which). CDR3 loop: CASSVTGTYEQYF. CDR3 coding DNA: TGTGCCAGTAGTGTAACGGGGACCTACGAGCAGTACTTC.